Here is one TCR beta chain with its context. Its specificity is not known. This specimen comes from a study of CD8+ T cells in alopecia areata. Reverse transcription of extracted RNA yielded cDNA, which provided the sequencing template. Produced via immunoSEQ multiplex PCR; TCRdb's table is partial and in-frame only. The profile shows over 150,000 clones, around 63% of them singletons. Findings and caveats of the study: Among patients, TCR sharing was less clear than in mice, a difference possibly due in part to HLA diversity in the patient population.

The source material was CD4+ T cells sorted from blood, sampled at week 0. This TCR was recovered from a human donor with alopecia areata.

The CDR3 region is CATSFQGQGQETQYF. Written as DNA, the CDR3 is TGTGCCACCAGCTTCCAGGGACAGGGGCAAGAGACCCAGTACTTC. The chain employs TRBV15 and TRBJ2-5; 10 bases fit TRBD1. Germline V gives CDR1 LNHNV, CDR2 YYDKDF (reference sequence). There are 15 residues in the CDR3. V shed 5 bases and J 2 bases; nucleotides not matched to a gene: 5.